This T cell receptor beta chain derives from a study of identical twins. Details on this clonotype: Its antigen is not identified.

Via MiXCR, TCRdb re-called the 5' RACE reads, giving one row per CDR3 protein. The sample lists 1.5 million to 2 million distinct CDR3 sequences, under 35% occurring once. Healthy Caucasians supplied all donations. Study-level points and caveats: Weaker excess twin sharing was observed in beta out-of-frame sequences. Partly confounded zero-insertion analyses could result from invariant MAIT and iNKT cells.

Sequencing was carried out using cord blood. This TCR was recovered from a newborn girl in good health.

The CDR3 DNA sequence: TGTGCCAGCAGCGAACGAAGCGGGACAGGGGGTTTTGGCTACACCTTC. It codes for CASSERSGTGGFGYTF. The J gene is TRBJ1-2, the V gene TRBV9; 11 bases line up with TRBD1. The V and J ends lost 3 bases and 7 bases, in that order; junction bases with no gene match: 11. The CDR3 length is 16 residues. Germline V gene lookup returns CDR1 SGDLS and CDR2 YYNGEE.